The T cell receptor beta chain described here comes from a study of T cell responses to AZD1222 COVID-19 vaccine. As for the study in general: Second-dose intervals of approximately 4 or approximately 12 weeks were pooled.

As concerns this clone: The antigen is undetermined.

Only in-frame clones appear in the TCRdb table, and some are missing; sequencing was by immunoSEQ multiplex PCR. Counted here are about 85,000 clones, 70% to 90% occurring once; the ten biggest clones make up roughly 7.6%. V was pared by 5 bases and J by 10 bases, with 9 bases between. The CDR3 is 11 residues long. Germline CDR1 reads MDHEN; CDR2 reads SYDVKM. Findings and caveats of the study: Two doses of AZD1222 preceded a rise in Spike-specific TCR breadth and depth. Repertoires in all cases were sampled only once the peak T cell response had passed. Mostly white British, mostly female donors; authors suggested clonal diversity may be underestimated.

The chain carries TRBV28 and TRBJ2-1; unclear D gene. The receptor comes from an adult in good health. The specimen was peripheral blood, collected on day 0 of AZD1222 vaccination. CDR3 amino acids: CASSGYDEQFF. The CDR3 coding sequence is TGTGCCAGCAGTGGCTACGACGAGCAGTTCTTC.